This TCR beta chain was captured by sequencing in a study of blood T cell repertoires in COVID-19. Study overall: The samples span acute and convalescent COVID-19 from the United States, Italy and Spain.

This table comes from immunoSEQ multiplex PCR, and its TCRdb copy is limited to in-frame clones, with some not included. Of 200,000 to 300,000 clones in the sample, 85% to 95% were seen once. In germline, CDR1 is SGHTA, CDR2 FQGTGA. The CDR3 is 14 residues long. Deletions cut 5 bases from V and 4 bases from J, with 14 bases between. The chain has TRBV7-3 and TRBJ1-1; D possibly corresponds to TRBD1 (6 bases). Sequencing used peripheral blood. This sequence originates from a man in his thirties or forties with COVID-19, enrolled during active disease. CDR3 amino acids: CASSIGGPRTEAFF. The DNA for the CDR3 is TGTGCCAGCAGCATCGGGGGGCCCCGCACTGAAGCTTTCTTT.